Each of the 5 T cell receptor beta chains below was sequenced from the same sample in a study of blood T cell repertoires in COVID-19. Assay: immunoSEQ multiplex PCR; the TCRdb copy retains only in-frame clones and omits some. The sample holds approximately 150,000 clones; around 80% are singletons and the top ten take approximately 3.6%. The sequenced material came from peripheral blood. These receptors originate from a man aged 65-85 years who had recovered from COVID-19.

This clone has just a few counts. The CDR3 sequence: CASSPAGLAGRLGVTQYF. CDR3 DNA sequence: TGTGCCAGCAGCCCAGCTGGACTAGCGGGGCGACTTGGGGTGACCCAGTACTTC. The chain links TRBV7-2 to TRBJ2-5; 12 bases line up with TRBD2. CDR1 is SGHTA, CDR2 FQGNSA, per germline. V was pared by 5 bases and J by 7 bases, with 17 bases of the junction left unmatched. CDR3 length equals 18 residues.

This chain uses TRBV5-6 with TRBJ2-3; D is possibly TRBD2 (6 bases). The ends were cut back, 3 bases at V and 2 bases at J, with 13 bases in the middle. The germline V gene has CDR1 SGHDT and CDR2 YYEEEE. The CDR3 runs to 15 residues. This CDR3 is CASSSSLAFTDTQYF. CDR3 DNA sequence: TGTGCCAGCAGCTCATCCCTAGCGTTCACAGATACGCAGTATTTT.

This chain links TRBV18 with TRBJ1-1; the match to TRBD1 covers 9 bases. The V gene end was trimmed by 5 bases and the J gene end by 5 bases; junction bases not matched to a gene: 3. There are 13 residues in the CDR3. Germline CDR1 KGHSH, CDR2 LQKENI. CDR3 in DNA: TGTGCCAGCTCAACAGGGGGCTGGACTGAAGCTTTCTTT. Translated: CASSTGGWTEAFF.

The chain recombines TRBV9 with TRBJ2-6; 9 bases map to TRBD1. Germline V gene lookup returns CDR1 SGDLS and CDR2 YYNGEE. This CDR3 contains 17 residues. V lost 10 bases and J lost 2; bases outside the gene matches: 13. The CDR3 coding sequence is TGTGCCTCTTCGCCCGGGACAGGGTTTACTGGGGCCAACGTCCTGACTTTC. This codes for CASSPGTGFTGANVLTF. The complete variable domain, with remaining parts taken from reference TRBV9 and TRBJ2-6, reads DSGVTQTPKHLITATGQRVTLRCSPRSGDLSVYWYQQSLDQGLQFLIQYYNGEERAKGNILERFSAQQFPDLHSELNLSSLELGDSALYFCASSPGTGFTGANVLTFGAGSRLTVL.

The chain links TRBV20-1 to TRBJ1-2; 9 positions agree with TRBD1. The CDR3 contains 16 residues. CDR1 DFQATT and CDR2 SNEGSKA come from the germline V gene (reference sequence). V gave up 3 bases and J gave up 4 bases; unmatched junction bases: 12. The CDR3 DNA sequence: TGCAGTGCTAGTAATTCGGGACAGGGCCGAAGCTATGGCTACACCTTC. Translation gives CSASNSGQGRSYGYTF.